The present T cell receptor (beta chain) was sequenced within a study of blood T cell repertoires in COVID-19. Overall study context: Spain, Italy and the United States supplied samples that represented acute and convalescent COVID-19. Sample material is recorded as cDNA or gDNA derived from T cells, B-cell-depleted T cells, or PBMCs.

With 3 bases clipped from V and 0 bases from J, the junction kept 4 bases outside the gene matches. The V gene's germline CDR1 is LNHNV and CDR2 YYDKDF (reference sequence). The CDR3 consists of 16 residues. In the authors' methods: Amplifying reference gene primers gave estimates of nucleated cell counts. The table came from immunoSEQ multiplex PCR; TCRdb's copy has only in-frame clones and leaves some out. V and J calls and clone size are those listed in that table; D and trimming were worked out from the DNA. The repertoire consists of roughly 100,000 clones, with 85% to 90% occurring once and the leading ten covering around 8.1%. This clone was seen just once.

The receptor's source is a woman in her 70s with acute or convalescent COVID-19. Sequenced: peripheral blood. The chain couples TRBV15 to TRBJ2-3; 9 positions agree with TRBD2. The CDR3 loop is CATSRRLAESTDTQYF. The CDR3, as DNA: TGTGCCACCAGCAGGCGACTAGCGGAGAGCACAGATACGCAGTATTTT.